One sample yielded the 30 T cell receptor beta chains listed below, sequenced in a study of cytomegalovirus exposure and HLA in healthy donors. Researchers ran the PCR with 60 Vbeta and 13 Jbeta primers. Method: immunoSEQ multiplex PCR; TCRdb's copy keeps in-frame clones and lacks some. This sample has around 120,000 clones; 80% occur once, and the top ten carry 8.8%. Sequencing input: PBMCs. All receptors come from a female donor in good health and CMV-seropositive.

This clone was found a few times. The chain is built from TRBV5-1 and TRBJ2-2; D is possibly TRBD1 (6 bases). V gave up 5 bases and J gave up 2 bases, with 13 bases separating them. Germline CDR1 SGHRS, CDR2 YFSETQ. The length of the CDR3 is 15 residues. The CDR3 nucleotides are TGCGCCAGCAGAAAGACAGGATCAAACACCGGGGAGCTGTTTTTT. Its translation is CASRKTGSNTGELFF.

The CDR3 bases are TGTGCCAGCAGGGCGACTAGCGGGGGGGATACGCAGTATTTT. Its protein product is CASRATSGGDTQYF. V gene TRBV9 combines with J gene TRBJ2-3; 13 bases match TRBD2. Trimming cost V 5 bases and J 6 bases; bases outside gene matches: 3. The CDR3 has 14 amino acids. Germline V gene sequence: CDR1 SGDLS, CDR2 YYNGEE.

The J gene is TRBJ1-1, the V gene TRBV19, with 7 bases that match TRBD1. The CDR3 is 15 amino acids. J lost 1 base, V lost 3 bases, and 5 bases had no gene match. CDR1 and CDR2 (germline): LNHDA, SQIVND (reference sequence). The CDR3 region has the DNA TGTGCCAGTAGTATTACCGGGACAGCGAACACTGAAGCTTTCTTT. Its translation is CASSITGTANTEAFF.

The chain recombines TRBV5-1 with TRBJ1-1; D remains unclear. Germline V lookup: CDR1 SGHRS, CDR2 YFSETQ. CDR3 length: 14 amino acids. V was trimmed by 6 bases and J by 2 bases, leaving 14 bases between them. The CDR3 DNA is TGCGCCAGCACCCCTCAACCGAGTAACACTGAAGCTTTCTTT. Protein product: CASTPQPSNTEAFF. The full variable domain, completed using reference TRBV5-1 and TRBJ1-1, is KAGVTQTPRYLIKTRGQQVTLSCSPISGHRSVSWYQQTPGQGLQFLFEYFSETQRNKGNFPGRFSGRQFSNSRSEMNVSTLELGDSALYLCASTPQPSNTEAFFGQGTRLTVV.

This clone was detected once. This chain connects TRBV29-1 to TRBJ1-1; 9 bases align to TRBD1. With 6 bases clipped from V and 1 base from J, the junction kept 3 bases outside the gene matches. The germline V gene has CDR1 SQVTM and CDR2 ANQGSEA. The CDR3 loop spans 13 amino acids. The CDR3 is CSVQGQGNTEAFF. The CDR3 bases are TGCAGCGTCCAGGGACAGGGGAACACTGAAGCTTTCTTT.

This rearrangement joins TRBV2 to TRBJ2-1; D uncertain. There are 12 residues in the CDR3. V was pared by 8 bases and J by 3 bases, with 8 bases between. From germline, CDR1 is SNHLY and CDR2 FYNNEI. The CDR3 DNA reads as TGTGCCAGCGCGTTCGACTACAATGAGCAGTTCTTC. Its protein product is CASAFDYNEQFF.

The genes are TRBV6-6 and TRBJ1-2; D possibly corresponds to TRBD1 (5 bases). V shed 6 bases and J shed 6 bases, with 8 bases lying between them. CDR1 and CDR2 from the germline V gene are MNHNY and SVGAGI (reference sequence). The CDR3 consists of 11 residues. The CDR3 DNA is TGTGCCAGCAGCCAGGGTGATGGCTACACCTTC. Encoded protein: CASSQGDGYTF.

This clone has only a few counts. V and J are TRBV19 and TRBJ1-1; TRBD1 might be the D (5 bases). From germline, CDR1 is LNHDA and CDR2 SQIVND (reference sequence). The CDR3 totals 11 residues. Deletions cut 10 bases from V and 7 bases from J, with 13 bases between. CDR3 residues: CATKQGREAFF. CDR3 in DNA: TGTGCCACTAAGCAGGGTCGTGAAGCTTTCTTT. Full variable domain (missing parts from reference TRBV19 and TRBJ1-1): DGGITQSPKYLFRKEGQNVTLSCEQNLNHDAMYWYRQDPGQGLRLIYYSQIVNDFQKGDIAEGYSVSREKKESFPLTVTSAQKNPTAFYLCATKQGREAFFGQGTRLTVV.

In its sample, this clone was seen a few times. The V gene is TRBV27, the J gene TRBJ2-7; 7 nucleotides match TRBD1. Germline CDR1 MNHEY, CDR2 SMNVEV (reference sequence). Trimming at V came to 7 bases and at J to 3 bases, leaving 6 bases not matched to a gene. The CDR3 spans 13 residues. The DNA of the CDR3 is TGTGCCAGCAATAGAGGGGGCGGCTACGAGCAGTACTTC. This translates into CASNRGGGYEQYF.

The chain combines TRBV6-5 with TRBJ1-3; D unclear. The V gene lost 3 bases and the J gene lost 4 bases, with 13 bases spanning the gap. CDR1 and CDR2 (germline): MNHEY, SVGAGI. This CDR3 region has 15 residues. As DNA, the CDR3 is TGTGCCAGCAGTTATCAGACTCCAGCAGGAAACACCATATATTTT. Translating gives CASSYQTPAGNTIYF.

This rearrangement joins TRBV5-6 to TRBJ1-3; 9 bases align to TRBD1. The CDR3 runs 14 residues. Trimming removed 3 bases from V and 4 bases from J; junction bases left unmatched: 2. Germline CDR1 SGHDT, CDR2 YYEEEE. CDR3 nucleotides: TGTGCCAGCAGCTCCGGGACAGGGGGAAACACCATATATTTT. This encodes CASSSGTGGNTIYF. Variable domain in full (rest from reference TRBV5-6 and TRBJ1-3): DAGVTQSPTHLIKTRGQQVTLRCSPKSGHDTVSWYQQALGQGPQFIFQYYEEEERQRGNFPDRFSGHQFPNYSSELNVNALLLGDSALYLCASSSGTGGNTIYFGEGSWLTVV.

This clone was found once. This chain connects TRBV28 to TRBJ2-1, with 10 bases lining up with TRBD2. Looked up from germline, CDR1 is MDHEN and CDR2 is SYDVKM. V lost 8 bases and J lost 6; bases outside the gene matches: 4. CDR3 size: 13 residues. Here the CDR3 DNA reads TGTGCCAGCTGTAGCGGGGGGTTCAATGAGCAGTTCTTC. Translating gives CASCSGGFNEQFF.

This chain links TRBV2 with TRBJ2-3; TRBD1 matches at 7 bases. This CDR3 is built from 13 residues. With V trimmed by 8 bases and J by 7 bases, 9 bases remained unmatched. Germline CDR1 reads SNHLY; CDR2 reads FYNNEI. Here the CDR3 reads CASPRKGQNTQYF. The CDR3 DNA reads as TGTGCCAGCCCCCGAAAGGGACAGAATACGCAGTATTTT.

V gene TRBV7-2 combines with J gene TRBJ1-5; perhaps TRBD1 as D (5 bases). The CDR3 consists of 15 residues. The germline V gene encodes CDR1 SGHTA and CDR2 FQGNSA. V shed 2 bases and J shed 4 bases, with 12 bases lying between them. This chain's CDR3 is CASSLMQGQNQPQHF. CDR3 bases: TGTGCCAGCAGCTTAATGCAGGGCCAGAATCAGCCCCAGCATTTT.

The sample holds a few counts of this clone. The chain joins TRBV30 to TRBJ1-5; 8 bases match TRBD1. The trim removed 4 bases at V and 2 bases at J, leaving 1 base unmatched. Germline CDR1 is GTSNPN and CDR2 is SVGIG (reference sequence). The CDR3 runs to 13 residues. The CDR3 nucleotides read TGTGCCTGGAACAGGGGGGGCAATCAGCCCCAGCATTTT. Its protein product is CAWNRGGNQPQHF.

The chain joins TRBV4-2 to TRBJ2-3; D may be TRBD2 (7 bases). This CDR3 is 16 amino acids long. Germline V lookup: CDR1 LGHNA, CDR2 YNFKEQ. Trimming stripped 3 bases from V and 6 bases from J, with 19 bases between. The CDR3: CASSQAIGGAGDTQYF. DNA for the CDR3: TGTGCCAGCAGCCAGGCCATTGGGGGGGCTGGGGATACGCAGTATTTT.

The chain links TRBV28 to TRBJ2-7, with a weak D call TRBD1 (6 bases). Germline V gene sequence: CDR1 MDHEN, CDR2 SYDVKM. V shed 3 bases and J shed 5 bases, with 8 bases lying between them. CDR3 size: 12 residues. The CDR3 DNA is TGTGCCAGCAGTTTCAGGGGCCACGAGCAGTACTTC. It yields the protein CASSFRGHEQYF.

This chain joins TRBV7-2 and TRBJ1-5; D is ambiguous. V was trimmed by 0 bases and J by 3 bases, leaving 9 bases between them. This CDR3 has 15 residues. Germline lookup yields CDR1 SGHTA and CDR2 FQGNSA. The chain's CDR3 is CASSLALQLNQPQHF. The CDR3, as DNA: TGTGCCAGCAGCTTAGCCCTACAGCTCAATCAGCCCCAGCATTTT.

In this sample, this clone turned up once. The chain carries TRBV14 and TRBJ2-7; a possible D gene is TRBD1 (5 bases). The CDR3 runs 13 residues. Germline assignment: CDR1 SGHDN and CDR2 FVKESK. V was trimmed by 4 bases and J by 4 bases, leaving 11 bases between them. CDR3 bases: TGTGCCAGCAGCCCCCCGAAGGGGTACGAGCAGTACTTC. Its translation is CASSPPKGYEQYF. The whole variable domain, remainder taken from reference TRBV14 and TRBJ2-7, is EAGVTQFPSHSVIEKGQTVTLRCDPISGHDNLYWYRRVMGKEIKFLLHFVKESKQDESGMPNNRFLAERTGGTYSTLKVQPAELEDSGVYFCASSPPKGYEQYFGPGTRLTVT.

The J gene is TRBJ1-4, the V gene TRBV5-8; D is undetermined. Germline V CDR1 and CDR2: SGHTS, YDEGEE. The V end was cut by 4 bases, the J end by 13 bases, with 11 bases between. The CDR3 runs to 11 residues. The CDR3 region is CASSPSRGLFF. The CDR3 nucleotides are TGTGCCAGCAGCCCGAGTCGAGGACTGTTTTTT.

This clone was recorded once. V usage is TRBV7-3 and J usage is TRBJ2-2, with D perhaps TRBD1 (5 bases). The germline V and J ends were trimmed by 5 bases and 4 bases, with 14 bases remaining between them. Germline CDR1 SGHTA, CDR2 FQGTGA. This CDR3 has 15 amino acids. The CDR3 region is CASSPLQGSTGELFF. CDR3 sequence (DNA): TGTGCCAGCAGCCCACTTCAGGGATCCACCGGGGAGCTGTTTTTT.

The CDR3 is CASSAQGEYNEQFF. For the CDR3, the DNA is TGTGCCAGCAGTGCACAGGGGGAGTACAATGAGCAGTTCTTC. The chain combines TRBV25-1 with TRBJ2-1; the match to TRBD1 covers 8 bases. From germline, CDR1 is MGHDK and CDR2 SYGVNS. The CDR3 consists of 14 residues. V was clipped by 4 bases and J by 4 bases; unmatched bases: 3.

V usage is TRBV9 and J usage is TRBJ1-5; 8 bases align to TRBD1. Germline CDR1 is SGDLS and CDR2 is YYNGEE. The junction had 11 bases not matched to a gene; V was cut back by 9 bases and J by 0 bases. CDR3 length: 16 amino acids. Here the CDR3 DNA reads TGTGCCATCCAGGACAGGGTGGAGGATAGCAATCAGCCCCAGCATTTT. Translation: CAIQDRVEDSNQPQHF.

V gene TRBV27 combines with J gene TRBJ1-5; D possibly corresponds to TRBD1 (5 bases). Germline CDR1 reads MNHEY; CDR2 reads SMNVEV (reference sequence). The CDR3 spans 17 residues. The V gene lost 6 bases and the J gene lost 0 bases, with 18 bases spanning the gap. This chain's CDR3 is CASRSTYRLNSNQPQHF. The CDR3 bases are TGTGCCAGCAGGTCCACCTACAGGTTAAATAGCAATCAGCCCCAGCATTTT.

The chain is built from TRBV19 and TRBJ2-3; D not certain. Germline loops: CDR1 LNHDA, CDR2 SQIVND (reference sequence). The CDR3 has 13 residues. Trimming stripped 6 bases from V and 0 bases from J, with 7 bases between. CDR3 bases: TGTGCCAGTAGACCCACAAGCACAGATACGCAGTATTTT. Its protein is CASRPTSTDTQYF.

This chain joins TRBV2 and TRBJ2-7; 9 positions match TRBD2. The CDR3 spans 16 residues. V shed 5 bases and J 2 bases; nucleotides not matched to a gene: 10. CDR1 is SNHLY, CDR2 FYNNEI, per germline. CDR3 residues: CASSPSGATAAYEQYF. The CDR3 DNA follows: TGTGCCAGCAGTCCTAGCGGGGCGACGGCGGCCTACGAGCAGTACTTC.

This sequence joins TRBV19 and TRBJ1-1; possible D gene TRBD1, 6 bases. V was clipped by 10 bases and J by 0 bases, with 15 bases between them. Per germline, CDR1 LNHDA and CDR2 SQIVND (reference sequence). This CDR3 contains 14 residues. The DNA for the CDR3 is TGTGCCACCGGAGGGGGGGCAGTGAACACTGAAGCTTTCTTT. It translates to CATGGGAVNTEAFF.

The chain links TRBV6-1 to TRBJ1-3, with D possibly being TRBD1 (5 bases). In germline, CDR1 is MNHNS, CDR2 SASEGT. The V gene lost 9 bases and the J gene lost 2 bases, with 14 bases spanning the gap. This CDR3 spans 14 amino acids. CDR3 amino acids: CASLRDDTGNTIYF. The CDR3, as DNA: TGTGCCAGTCTCAGGGATGACACTGGAAACACCATATATTTT.

The CDR3 spells CASSLDGGSNQPQHF. CDR3 nucleotides: TGCGCCAGCAGCTTGGACGGTGGTAGCAATCAGCCCCAGCATTTT. J is TRBJ1-5 and V is TRBV5-1, with D hard to call. The CDR3 is 15 residues long. The germline V gene has CDR1 SGHRS and CDR2 YFSETQ. V lost 0 bases and J 0 bases, leaving 7 bases between the germline ends.

The J gene is TRBJ1-5, the V gene TRBV5-8; no reliable D call. The CDR3 sequence is 12 residues long. Per the germline V gene, CDR1 is SGHTS and CDR2 is YDEGEE. V was cut by 4 bases and J by 7 bases, with 9 bases left in between. The CDR3 DNA is TGTGCCAGCAGCCCTGCCTACCAGCCCCAGCATTTT. This codes for CASSPAYQPQHF.